These 5 T cell receptor beta chains came from one sample sequenced in a study of blood T cell repertoires in COVID-19. Clones were read by immunoSEQ multiplex PCR, and TCRdb kept only the in-frame ones, dropping some. The sample has about 300,000 clones, 88% seen once; the top ten hold less than 10%. The source material was peripheral blood. The receptor source for this set is a man aged 18-30 years with active or convalescent COVID-19.

The chain recombines TRBV7-8 with TRBJ2-7; tentatively, D is TRBD1 (5 bases). In germline, CDR1 is SGHVS, CDR2 FQNEAQ. The CDR3 extends over 13 amino acids. Deletions cut 1 base from V and 2 bases from J, with 6 bases between. CDR3 sequence: CASSLGQPYEQYF. CDR3 nucleotides: TGTGCCAGCAGCTTAGGACAGCCCTACGAGCAGTACTTC. Based on the CDR3 plus reference TRBV7-8 and TRBJ2-7, the full variable domain is GAGVSQSPRYKVAKRGQDVALRCDPISGHVSLFWYQQALGQGPEFLTYFQNEAQLDKSGLPSDRFFAERPEGSVSTLKIQRTQQEDSAVYLCASSLGQPYEQYFGPGTRLTVT.

With respect to this clone: The sample holds other DNA sequences that translate to the same CDR3. The chain uses TRBV6-6 and TRBJ1-5; 8 nucleotides match TRBD1. The CDR3 is made up of 14 amino acids. Germline CDR1 MNHNY, CDR2 SVGAGI (reference sequence). The junction had 3 bases not matched to a gene; V was cut back by 4 bases and J by 4 bases. The CDR3 DNA reads as TGTGCCAGCAGTTTCGGACAGGGTAATCAGCCCCAGCATTTT. This sequence encodes CASSFGQGNQPQHF.

The chain employs TRBV21-1 and TRBJ1-6. TRBV21-1 is termed a pseudogene. The CDR3 has 16 residues. CDR3 DNA sequence: TGTGCCAGCAGCAAATACTACCTTGGCGCGAATTCACCCCTCCACTTT. This sequence encodes CASSKYYLGANSPLHF.

The V call is TRBV15, the J call TRBJ2-1; TRBD1 might be the D (5 bases). V shed 0 bases and J shed 2 bases, with 11 bases lying between them. In germline, CDR1 is LNHNV, CDR2 YYDKDF (reference sequence). This CDR3 has 16 residues. CDR3 in amino acids: CATSRDTGYTYNEQFF. The CDR3 DNA reads as TGTGCCACCAGCAGAGACACAGGCTACACCTACAATGAGCAGTTCTTC.

This chain connects TRBV4-3 to TRBJ1-4, with 9 bases that match TRBD1. The germline gives CDR1 LGHNA, CDR2 YSLEER. CDR3 length: 14 residues. After removal of 3 bases from V and 7 bases from J, the junction contained 3 bases not matched to a gene. CDR3 sequence (DNA): TGCGCCAGCAGCCAGGACAGGGGTTCTGAAAAACTGTTTTTT. This encodes CASSQDRGSEKLFF.